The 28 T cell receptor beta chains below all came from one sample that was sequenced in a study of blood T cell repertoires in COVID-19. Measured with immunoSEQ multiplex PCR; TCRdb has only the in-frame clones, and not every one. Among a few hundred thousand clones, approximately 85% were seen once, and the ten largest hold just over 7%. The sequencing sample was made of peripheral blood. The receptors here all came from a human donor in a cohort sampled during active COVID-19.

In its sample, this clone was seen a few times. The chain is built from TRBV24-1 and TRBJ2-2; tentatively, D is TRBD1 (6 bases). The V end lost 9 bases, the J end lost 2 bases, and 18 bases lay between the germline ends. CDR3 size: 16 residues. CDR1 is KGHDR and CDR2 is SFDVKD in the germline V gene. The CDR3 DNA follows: TGTGCCACCGAGAACACCGGGACATTCAACACCGGGGAGCTGTTTTTT. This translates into CATENTGTFNTGELFF.

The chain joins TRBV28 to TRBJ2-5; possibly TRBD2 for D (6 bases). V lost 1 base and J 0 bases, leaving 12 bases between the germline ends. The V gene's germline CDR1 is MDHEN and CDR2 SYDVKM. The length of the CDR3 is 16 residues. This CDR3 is CASSLSMGGYQETQYF. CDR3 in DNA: TGTGCCAGCAGTTTATCCATGGGGGGTTACCAAGAGACCCAGTACTTC.

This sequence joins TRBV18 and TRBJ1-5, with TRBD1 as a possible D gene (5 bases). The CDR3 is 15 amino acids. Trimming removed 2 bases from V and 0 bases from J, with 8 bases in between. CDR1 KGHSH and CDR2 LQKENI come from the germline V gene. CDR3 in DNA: TGTGCCAGCTCACCAAGGGGTTCTAGCAATCAGCCCCAGCATTTT. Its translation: CASSPRGSSNQPQHF.

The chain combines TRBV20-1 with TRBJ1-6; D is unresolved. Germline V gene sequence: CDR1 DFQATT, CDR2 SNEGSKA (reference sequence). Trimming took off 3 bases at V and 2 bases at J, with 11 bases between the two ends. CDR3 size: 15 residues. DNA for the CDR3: TGCAGTGCTAGTGATCGAGCAACCTATAATTCACCCCTCCACTTT. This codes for CSASDRATYNSPLHF.

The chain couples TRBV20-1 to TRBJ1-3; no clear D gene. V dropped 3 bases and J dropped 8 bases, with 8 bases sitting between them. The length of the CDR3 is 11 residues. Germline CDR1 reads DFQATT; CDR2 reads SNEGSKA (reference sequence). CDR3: CSASFNHTIYF. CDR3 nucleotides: TGCAGTGCTAGTTTCAATCACACCATATATTTT.

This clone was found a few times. Here the CDR3 reads CASSFWGDQPQHF. CDR3 sequence (DNA): TGTGCCAGCAGTTTTTGGGGGGATCAGCCCCAGCATTTT. J is TRBJ1-5 and V is TRBV27, with TRBD1 as a possible D gene (5 bases). There are 13 residues in the CDR3. Germline CDR1 MNHEY, CDR2 SMNVEV (reference sequence). Trimming stripped 3 bases from V and 5 bases from J, with 8 bases between.

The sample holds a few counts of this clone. The CDR3 nucleotides read TGTGCCAGCGCGGCGTCTATTGTTAGGCGGGGGGACAATGAGCAGTTCTTC. It codes for CASAASIVRRGDNEQFF. This sequence joins TRBV7-9 and TRBJ2-1; 8 bases match TRBD2. CDR1 is SEHNR, CDR2 FQNEAQ, per germline (reference sequence). V shed 8 bases, J shed 5 bases, and the junction held 17 bases outside the gene matches. The CDR3 covers 17 residues.

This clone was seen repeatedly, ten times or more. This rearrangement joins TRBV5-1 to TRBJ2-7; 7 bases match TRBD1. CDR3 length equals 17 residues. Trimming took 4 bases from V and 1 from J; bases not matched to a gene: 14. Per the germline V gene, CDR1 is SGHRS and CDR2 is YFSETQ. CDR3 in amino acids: CASSHMPGQLSSYEQYF. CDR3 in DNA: TGCGCCAGCAGCCACATGCCGGGACAGCTTTCTTCCTACGAGCAGTACTTC.

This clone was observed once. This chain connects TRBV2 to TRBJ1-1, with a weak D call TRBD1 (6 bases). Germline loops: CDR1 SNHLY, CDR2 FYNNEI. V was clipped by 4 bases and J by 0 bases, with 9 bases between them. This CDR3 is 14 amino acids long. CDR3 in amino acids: CASSATGMNTEAFF. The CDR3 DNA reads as TGTGCCAGCAGTGCGACAGGAATGAACACTGAAGCTTTCTTT.

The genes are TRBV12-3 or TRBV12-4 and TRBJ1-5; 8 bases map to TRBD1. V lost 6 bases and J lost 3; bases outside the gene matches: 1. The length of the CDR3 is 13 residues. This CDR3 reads CASRQGVNQPQHF. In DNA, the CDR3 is TGTGCCAGCAGACAGGGGGTCAATCAGCCCCAGCATTTT.

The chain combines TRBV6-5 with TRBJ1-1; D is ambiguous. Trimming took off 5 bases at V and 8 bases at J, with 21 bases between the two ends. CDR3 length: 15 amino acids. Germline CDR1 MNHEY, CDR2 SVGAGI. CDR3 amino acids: CASSQTWANRNEAFF. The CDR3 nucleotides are TGTGCCAGCAGTCAGACCTGGGCGAATCGGAACGAAGCTTTCTTT.

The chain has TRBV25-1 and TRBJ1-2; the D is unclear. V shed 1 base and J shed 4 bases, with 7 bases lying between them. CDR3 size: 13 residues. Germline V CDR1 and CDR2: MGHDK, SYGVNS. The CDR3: CASSEFGGYGYTF. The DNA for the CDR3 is TGTGCCAGCAGTGAATTCGGCGGCTATGGCTACACCTTC.

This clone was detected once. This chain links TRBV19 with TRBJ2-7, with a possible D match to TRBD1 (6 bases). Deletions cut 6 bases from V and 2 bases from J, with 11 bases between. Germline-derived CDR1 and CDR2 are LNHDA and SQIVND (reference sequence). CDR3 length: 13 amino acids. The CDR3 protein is CASSLQGPYEQYF. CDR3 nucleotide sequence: TGTGCCAGTAGCCTACAGGGACCCTACGAGCAGTACTTC. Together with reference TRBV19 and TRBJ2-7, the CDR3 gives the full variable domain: DGGITQSPKYLFRKEGQNVTLSCEQNLNHDAMYWYRQDPGQGLRLIYYSQIVNDFQKGDIAEGYSVSREKKESFPLTVTSAQKNPTAFYLCASSLQGPYEQYFGPGTRLTVT.

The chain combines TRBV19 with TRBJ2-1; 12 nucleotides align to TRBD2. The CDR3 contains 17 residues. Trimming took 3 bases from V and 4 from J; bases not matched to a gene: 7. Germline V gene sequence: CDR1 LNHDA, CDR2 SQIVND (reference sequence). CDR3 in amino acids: CASSMRLAGVSYNEQFF. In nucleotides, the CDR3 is TGTGCCAGTAGTATGAGACTAGCGGGGGTATCGTACAATGAGCAGTTCTTC. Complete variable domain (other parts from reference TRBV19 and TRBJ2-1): DGGITQSPKYLFRKEGQNVTLSCEQNLNHDAMYWYRQDPGQGLRLIYYSQIVNDFQKGDIAEGYSVSREKKESFPLTVTSAQKNPTAFYLCASSMRLAGVSYNEQFFGPGTRLTVL.

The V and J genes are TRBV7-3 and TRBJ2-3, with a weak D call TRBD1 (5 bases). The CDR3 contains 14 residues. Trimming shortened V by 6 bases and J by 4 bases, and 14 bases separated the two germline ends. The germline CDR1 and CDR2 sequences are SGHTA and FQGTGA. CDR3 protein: CASSLEQGPDTQYF. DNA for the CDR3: TGTGCCAGCAGTCTCGAGCAGGGCCCAGATACGCAGTATTTT.

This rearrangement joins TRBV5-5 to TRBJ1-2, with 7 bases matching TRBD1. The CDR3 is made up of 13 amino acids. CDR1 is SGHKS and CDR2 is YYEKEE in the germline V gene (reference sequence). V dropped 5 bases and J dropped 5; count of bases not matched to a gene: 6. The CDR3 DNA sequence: TGTGCCAGCAGTTATGACAGGGAGTATGGCTACACCTTC. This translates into CASSYDREYGYTF.

CDR3 nucleotides: TGCGCCAGCAGCCAAACGGGGACAGGGGTGAACGAGCAGTACTTC. Translation gives CASSQTGTGVNEQYF. The gene calls are TRBV4-1 and TRBJ2-7, with TRBD1 identical over 10 bases. Trimming removed 2 bases from V and 5 bases from J; junction bases left unmatched: 6. The CDR3 sequence is 15 residues long. Germline V gives CDR1 MGHRA, CDR2 YSYEKL.

CDR3 region: CASSQGRLAGESWAETQYF. The CDR3 nucleotides are TGTGCCAGCAGCCAAGGCCGACTAGCGGGGGAATCGTGGGCAGAGACCCAGTACTTC. The rearrangement joins TRBV4-2 to TRBJ2-5, with TRBD2 matching over 12 bases. The germline CDR1 and CDR2 sequences are LGHNA and YNFKEQ. Losses at the gene ends were 1 base for V and 4 bases for J; bases not matched to a gene: 13. The CDR3 has 19 residues.

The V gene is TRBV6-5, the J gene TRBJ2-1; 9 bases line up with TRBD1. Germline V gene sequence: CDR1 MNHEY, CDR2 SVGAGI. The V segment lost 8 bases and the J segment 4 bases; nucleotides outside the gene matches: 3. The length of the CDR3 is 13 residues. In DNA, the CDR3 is TGTGCCAGCTTAGGACAGGGGTACAATGAGCAGTTCTTC. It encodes CASLGQGYNEQFF.

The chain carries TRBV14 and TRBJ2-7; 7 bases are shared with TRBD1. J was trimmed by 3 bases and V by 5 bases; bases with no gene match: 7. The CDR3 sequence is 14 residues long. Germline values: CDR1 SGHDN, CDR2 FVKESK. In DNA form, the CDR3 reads TGTGCCAGCAGCAAACAGGGGCAGTTCTACGAGCAGTACTTC. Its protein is CASSKQGQFYEQYF.

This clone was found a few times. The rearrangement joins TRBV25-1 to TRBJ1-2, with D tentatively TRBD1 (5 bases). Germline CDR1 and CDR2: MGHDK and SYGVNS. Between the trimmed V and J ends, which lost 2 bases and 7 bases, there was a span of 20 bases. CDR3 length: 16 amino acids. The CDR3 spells CASSETKGYPGPGYTF. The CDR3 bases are TGTGCCAGCAGTGAAACAAAGGGATATCCAGGGCCTGGCTACACCTTC.

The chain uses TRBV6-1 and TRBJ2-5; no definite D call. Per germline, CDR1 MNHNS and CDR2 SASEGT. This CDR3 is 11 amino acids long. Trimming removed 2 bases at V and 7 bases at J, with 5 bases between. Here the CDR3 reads CASSEYTTQYF. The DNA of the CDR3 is TGTGCCAGCAGTGAATACACGACCCAGTACTTC.

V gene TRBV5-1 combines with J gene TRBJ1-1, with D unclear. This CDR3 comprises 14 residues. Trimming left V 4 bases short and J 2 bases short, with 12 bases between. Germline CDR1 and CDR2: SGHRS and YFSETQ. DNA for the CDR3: TGCGCCAGCAGCGACTACCACATCAACACTGAAGCTTTCTTT. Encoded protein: CASSDYHINTEAFF.

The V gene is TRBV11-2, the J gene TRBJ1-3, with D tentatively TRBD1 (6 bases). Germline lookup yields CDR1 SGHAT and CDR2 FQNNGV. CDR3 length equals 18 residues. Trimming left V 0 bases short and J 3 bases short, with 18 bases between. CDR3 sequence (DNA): TGTGCCAGCAGCTTAGATCTCCGGGACACCCAGCTTGGAAACACCATATATTTT. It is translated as CASSLDLRDTQLGNTIYF.

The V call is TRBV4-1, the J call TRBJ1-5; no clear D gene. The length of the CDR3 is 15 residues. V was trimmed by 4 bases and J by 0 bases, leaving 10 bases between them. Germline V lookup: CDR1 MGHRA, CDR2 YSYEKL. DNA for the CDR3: TGCGCCAGCAGCCGAGTGATGAGTAGCAATCAGCCCCAGCATTTT. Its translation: CASSRVMSSNQPQHF.

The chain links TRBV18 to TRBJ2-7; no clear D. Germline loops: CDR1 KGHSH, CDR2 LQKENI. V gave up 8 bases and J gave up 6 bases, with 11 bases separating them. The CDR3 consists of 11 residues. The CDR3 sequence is CASGRAGEQYF. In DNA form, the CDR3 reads TGTGCCAGCGGGCGAGCAGGCGAGCAGTACTTC.

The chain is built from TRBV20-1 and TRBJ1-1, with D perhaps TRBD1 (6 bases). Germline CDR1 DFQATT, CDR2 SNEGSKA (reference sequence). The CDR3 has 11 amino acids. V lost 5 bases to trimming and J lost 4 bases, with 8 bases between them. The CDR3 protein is CSALGGTEAFF. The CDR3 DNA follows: TGCAGTGCTTTAGGGGGCACTGAAGCTTTCTTT.

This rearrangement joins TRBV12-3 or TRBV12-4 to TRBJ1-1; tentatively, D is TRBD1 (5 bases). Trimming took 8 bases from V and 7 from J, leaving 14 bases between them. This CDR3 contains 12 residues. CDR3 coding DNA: TGTGCCAGCTCAGGGAGGGCTTTTGAAGCTTTCTTT. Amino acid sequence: CASSGRAFEAFF.